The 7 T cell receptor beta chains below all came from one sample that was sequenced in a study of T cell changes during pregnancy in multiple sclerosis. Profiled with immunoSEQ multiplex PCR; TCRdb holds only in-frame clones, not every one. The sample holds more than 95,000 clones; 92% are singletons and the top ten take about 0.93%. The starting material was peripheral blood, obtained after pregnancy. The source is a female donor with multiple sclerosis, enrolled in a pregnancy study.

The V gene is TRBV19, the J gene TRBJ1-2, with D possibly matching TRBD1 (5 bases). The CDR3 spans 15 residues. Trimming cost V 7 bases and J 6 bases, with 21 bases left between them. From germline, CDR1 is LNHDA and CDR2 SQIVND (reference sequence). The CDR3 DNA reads TGTGCCAGTACTAACCCCGGGGAGGGGAGAGATGGCTACACCTTC. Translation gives CASTNPGEGRDGYTF.

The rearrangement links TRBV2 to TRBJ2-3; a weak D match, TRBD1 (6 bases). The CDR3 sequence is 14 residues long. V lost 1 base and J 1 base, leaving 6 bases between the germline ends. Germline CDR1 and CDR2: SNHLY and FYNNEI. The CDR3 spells CASSEGTGTDTQYF. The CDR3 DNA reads TGTGCCAGCAGTGAAGGGACAGGCACAGATACGCAGTATTTT.

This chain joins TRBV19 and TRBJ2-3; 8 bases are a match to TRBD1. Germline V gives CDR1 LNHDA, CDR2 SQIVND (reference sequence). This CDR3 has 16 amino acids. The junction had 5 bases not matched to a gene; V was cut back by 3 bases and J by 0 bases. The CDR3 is CASSMGTGGSTDTQYF. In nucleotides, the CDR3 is TGTGCCAGTAGTATGGGGACAGGTGGGAGCACAGATACGCAGTATTTT.

CDR3 region: CASKAGPSYEQYF. The CDR3, as DNA: TGTGCCAGTAAGGCAGGGCCCTCCTACGAGCAGTACTTC. This chain joins TRBV19 and TRBJ2-7, with D possibly matching TRBD1 (5 bases). V was cut by 7 bases and J by 0 bases, with 10 bases left in between. The CDR3 is 13 residues long. Germline V lookup: CDR1 LNHDA, CDR2 SQIVND (reference sequence).

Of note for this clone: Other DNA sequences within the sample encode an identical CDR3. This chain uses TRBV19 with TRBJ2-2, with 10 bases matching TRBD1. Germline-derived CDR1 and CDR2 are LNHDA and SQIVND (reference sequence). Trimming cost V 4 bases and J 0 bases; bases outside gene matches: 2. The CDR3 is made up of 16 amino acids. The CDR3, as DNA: TGTGCCAGTAGTAAAGGACAGGGGGCGAACACCGGGGAGCTGTTTTTT. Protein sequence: CASSKGQGANTGELFF.

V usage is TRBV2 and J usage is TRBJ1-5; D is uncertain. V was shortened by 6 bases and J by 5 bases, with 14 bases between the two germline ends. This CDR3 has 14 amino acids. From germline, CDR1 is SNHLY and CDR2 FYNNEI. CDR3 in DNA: TGTGCCAGCAGCGCCGGGAGAGTGGATCAGCCCCAGCATTTT. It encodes CASSAGRVDQPQHF. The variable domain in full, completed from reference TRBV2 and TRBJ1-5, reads EPEVTQTPSHQVTQMGQEVILRCVPISNHLYFYWYRQILGQKVEFLVSFYNNEISEKSEIFDDQFSVERPDGSNFTLKIRSTKLEDSAMYFCASSAGRVDQPQHFGDGTRLSIL.

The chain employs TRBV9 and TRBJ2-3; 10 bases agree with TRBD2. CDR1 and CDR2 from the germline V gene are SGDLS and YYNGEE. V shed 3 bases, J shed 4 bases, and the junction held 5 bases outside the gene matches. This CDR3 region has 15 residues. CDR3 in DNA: TGTGCCAGCAGCGGTCTAGCGGGAGAACCAGATACGCAGTATTTT. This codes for CASSGLAGEPDTQYF. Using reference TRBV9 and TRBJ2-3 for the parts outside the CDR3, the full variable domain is DSGVTQTPKHLITATGQRVTLRCSPRSGDLSVYWYQQSLDQGLQFLIQYYNGEERAKGNILERFSAQQFPDLHSELNLSSLELGDSALYFCASSGLAGEPDTQYFGPGTRLTVL.